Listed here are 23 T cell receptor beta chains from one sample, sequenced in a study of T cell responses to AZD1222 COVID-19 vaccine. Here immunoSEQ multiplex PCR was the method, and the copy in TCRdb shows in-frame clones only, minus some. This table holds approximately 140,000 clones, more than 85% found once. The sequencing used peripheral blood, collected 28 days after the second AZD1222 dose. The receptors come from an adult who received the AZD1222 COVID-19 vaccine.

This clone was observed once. In nucleotides, the CDR3 is TGTGCCAGCAGCGAGCAGGGGGGGCAGCCCCAGCATTTT. This sequence encodes CASSEQGGQPQHF. The V and J genes are TRBV7-3 and TRBJ1-5; the match to TRBD1 covers 7 bases. The CDR3 has 13 residues. Germline assignment: CDR1 SGHTA and CDR2 FQGTGA. With V trimmed by 5 bases and J by 7 bases, 5 bases remained unmatched. The full variable domain, completed using reference TRBV7-3 and TRBJ1-5, is GAGVSQTPSNKVTEKGKYVELRCDPISGHTALYWYRQSLGQGPEFLIYFQGTGAADDSGLPNDRFFAVRPEGSVSTLKIQRTERGDSAVYLCASSEQGGQPQHFGDGTRLSIL.

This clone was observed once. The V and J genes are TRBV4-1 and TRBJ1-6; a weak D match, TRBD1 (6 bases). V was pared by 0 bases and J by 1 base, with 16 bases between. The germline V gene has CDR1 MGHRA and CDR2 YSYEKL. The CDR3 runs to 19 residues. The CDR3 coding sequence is TGCGCCAGCAGCCAAGATCTCGAACAGGGAGTTTCCTATAATTCACCCCTCCACTTT. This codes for CASSQDLEQGVSYNSPLHF.

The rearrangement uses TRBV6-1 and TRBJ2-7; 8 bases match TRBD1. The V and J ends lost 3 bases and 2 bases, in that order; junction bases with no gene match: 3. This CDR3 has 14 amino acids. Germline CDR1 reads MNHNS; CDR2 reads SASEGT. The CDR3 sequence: CASSDGQGPYEQYF. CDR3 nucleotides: TGTGCCAGCAGTGACGGACAGGGTCCCTACGAGCAGTACTTC.

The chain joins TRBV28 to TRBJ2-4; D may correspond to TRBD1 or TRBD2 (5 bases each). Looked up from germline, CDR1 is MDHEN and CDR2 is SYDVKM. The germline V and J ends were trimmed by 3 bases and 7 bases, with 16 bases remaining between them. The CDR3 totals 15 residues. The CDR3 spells CASSFLDGRDNIQYF. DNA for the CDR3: TGTGCCAGCAGTTTTCTTGACGGACGGGACAACATTCAGTACTTC.

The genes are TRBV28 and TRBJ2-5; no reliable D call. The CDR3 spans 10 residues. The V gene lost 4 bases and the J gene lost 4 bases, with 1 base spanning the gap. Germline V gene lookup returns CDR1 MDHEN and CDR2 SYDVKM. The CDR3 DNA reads TGTGCCAGCAGTTCAGAGACCCAGTACTTC. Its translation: CASSSETQYF.

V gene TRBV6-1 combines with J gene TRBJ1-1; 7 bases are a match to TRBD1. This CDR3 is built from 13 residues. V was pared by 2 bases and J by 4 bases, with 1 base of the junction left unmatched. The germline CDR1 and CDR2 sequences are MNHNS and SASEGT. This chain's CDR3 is CASSEYRGTEAFF. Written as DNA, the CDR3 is TGTGCCAGCAGTGAATACAGGGGCACTGAAGCTTTCTTT.

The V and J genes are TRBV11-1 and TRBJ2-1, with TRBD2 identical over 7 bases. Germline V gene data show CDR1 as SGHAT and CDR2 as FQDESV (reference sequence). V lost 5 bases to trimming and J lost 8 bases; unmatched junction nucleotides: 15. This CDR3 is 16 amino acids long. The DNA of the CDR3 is TGTGCCAGCAGCCCAGCCCTCGGCGGGAGCTCCCATGAGCAGTTCTTC. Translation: CASSPALGGSSHEQFF.

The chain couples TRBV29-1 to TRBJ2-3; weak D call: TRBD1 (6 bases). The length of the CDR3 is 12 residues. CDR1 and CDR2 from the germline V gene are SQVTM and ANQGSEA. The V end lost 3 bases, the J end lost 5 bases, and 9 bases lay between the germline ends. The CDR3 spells CSVDVTGDTQYF. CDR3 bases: TGCAGCGTTGATGTGACAGGAGATACGCAGTATTTT.

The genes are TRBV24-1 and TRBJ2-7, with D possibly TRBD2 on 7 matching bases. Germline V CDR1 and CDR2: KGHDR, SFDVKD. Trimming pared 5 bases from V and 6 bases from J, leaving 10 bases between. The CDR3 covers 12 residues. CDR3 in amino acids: CATSGGGREQYF. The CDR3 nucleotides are TGTGCCACCAGTGGGGGGGGGCGCGAGCAGTACTTC.

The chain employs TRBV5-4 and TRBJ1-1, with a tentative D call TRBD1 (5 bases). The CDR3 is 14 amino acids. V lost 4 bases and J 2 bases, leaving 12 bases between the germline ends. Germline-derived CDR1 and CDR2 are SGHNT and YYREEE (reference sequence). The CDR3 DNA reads TGTGCCAGCAGCGGGGGACCGAAAAACACTGAAGCTTTCTTT. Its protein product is CASSGGPKNTEAFF.

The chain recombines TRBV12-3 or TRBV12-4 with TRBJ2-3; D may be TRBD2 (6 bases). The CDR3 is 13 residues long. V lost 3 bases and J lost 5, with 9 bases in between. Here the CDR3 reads CASSFRELDTQYF. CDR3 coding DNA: TGTGCCAGCAGTTTTCGGGAGCTAGATACGCAGTATTTT.

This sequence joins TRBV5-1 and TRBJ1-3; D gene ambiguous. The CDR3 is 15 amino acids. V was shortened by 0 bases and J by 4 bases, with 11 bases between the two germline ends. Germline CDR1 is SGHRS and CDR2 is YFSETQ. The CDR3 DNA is TGCGCCAGCAGCTTGGCCCTGGGTACGGGAAACACCATATATTTT. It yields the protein CASSLALGTGNTIYF.

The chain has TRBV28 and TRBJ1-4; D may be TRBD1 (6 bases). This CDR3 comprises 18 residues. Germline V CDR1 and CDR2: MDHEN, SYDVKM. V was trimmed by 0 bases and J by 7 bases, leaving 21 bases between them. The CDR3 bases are TGTGCCAGCAGTTTATGGGAGGATTCAGGGGTTGGGGGTGAAAAACTGTTTTTT. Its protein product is CASSLWEDSGVGGEKLFF.

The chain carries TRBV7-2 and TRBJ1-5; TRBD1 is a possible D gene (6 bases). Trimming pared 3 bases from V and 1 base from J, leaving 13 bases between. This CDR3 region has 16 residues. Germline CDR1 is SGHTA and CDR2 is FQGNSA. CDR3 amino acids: CASSFGSGVSNQPQHF. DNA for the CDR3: TGTGCCAGCAGCTTTGGCTCAGGGGTCAGCAATCAGCCCCAGCATTTT.

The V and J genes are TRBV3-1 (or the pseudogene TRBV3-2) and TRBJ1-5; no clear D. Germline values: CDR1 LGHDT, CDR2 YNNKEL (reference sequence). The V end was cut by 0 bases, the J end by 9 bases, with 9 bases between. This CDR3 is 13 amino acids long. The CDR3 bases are TGTGCCAGCAGCCAAGACCGGAGCCGGCCCCAGCATTTT. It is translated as CASSQDRSRPQHF.

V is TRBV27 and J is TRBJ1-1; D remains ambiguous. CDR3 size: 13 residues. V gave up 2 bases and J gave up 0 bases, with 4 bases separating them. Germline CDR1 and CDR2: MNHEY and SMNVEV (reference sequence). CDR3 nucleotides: TGTGCCAGCAGTTTAGGGATGAACACTGAAGCTTTCTTT. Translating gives CASSLGMNTEAFF.

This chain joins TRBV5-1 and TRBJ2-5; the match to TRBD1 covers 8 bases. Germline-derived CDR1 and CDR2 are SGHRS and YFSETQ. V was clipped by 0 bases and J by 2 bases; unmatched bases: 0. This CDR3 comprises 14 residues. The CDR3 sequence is CASSLGTGQETQYF. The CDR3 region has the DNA TGCGCCAGCAGCTTGGGGACAGGGCAAGAGACCCAGTACTTC. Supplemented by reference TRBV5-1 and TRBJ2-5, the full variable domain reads KAGVTQTPRYLIKTRGQQVTLSCSPISGHRSVSWYQQTPGQGLQFLFEYFSETQRNKGNFPGRFSGRQFSNSRSEMNVSTLELGDSALYLCASSLGTGQETQYFGPGTRLLVL.

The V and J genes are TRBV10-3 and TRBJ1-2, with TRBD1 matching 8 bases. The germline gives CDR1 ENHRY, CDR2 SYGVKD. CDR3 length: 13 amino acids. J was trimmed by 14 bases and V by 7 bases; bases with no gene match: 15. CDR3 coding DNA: TGTGCCATCAACACGGACAGGGTGGAAATAGTGACCTTC. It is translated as CAINTDRVEIVTF.

The DNA of the CDR3 is TGCAGCGTTGACCGGGACAGCCATGGCTACACCTTC. Protein sequence: CSVDRDSHGYTF. The V call is TRBV29-1, the J call TRBJ1-2, with 7 bases that match TRBD1. J gave up 6 bases and V 3 bases, and 4 bases lay outside the gene matches. This CDR3 is 12 amino acids long. Germline CDR1 SQVTM, CDR2 ANQGSEA.

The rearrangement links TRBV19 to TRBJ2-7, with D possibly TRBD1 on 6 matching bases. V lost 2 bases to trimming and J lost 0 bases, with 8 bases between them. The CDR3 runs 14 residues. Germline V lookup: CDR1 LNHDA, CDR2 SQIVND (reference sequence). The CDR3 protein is CASSIQGSSYEQYF. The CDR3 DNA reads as TGTGCCAGTAGTATACAGGGGAGCTCCTACGAGCAGTACTTC.

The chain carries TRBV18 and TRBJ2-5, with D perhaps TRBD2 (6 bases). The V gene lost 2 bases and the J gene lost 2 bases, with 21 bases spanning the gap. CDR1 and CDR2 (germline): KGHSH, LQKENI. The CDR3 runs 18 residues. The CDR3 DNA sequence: TGTGCCAGCTCACCAAGGATAGCGGACTTCCAGTGGCAAGAGACCCAGTACTTC. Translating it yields CASSPRIADFQWQETQYF.

The DNA of the CDR3 is TGCGCCAGCAGCCATTGGGGACTGAACACTGAAGCTTTCTTT. Amino acids: CASSHWGLNTEAFF. The rearrangement joins TRBV4-3 to TRBJ1-1; TRBD1 might be the D (5 bases). This CDR3 has 14 amino acids. V lost 3 bases to trimming and J lost 0 bases, with 8 bases between them. Germline assignment: CDR1 LGHNA and CDR2 YSLEER.

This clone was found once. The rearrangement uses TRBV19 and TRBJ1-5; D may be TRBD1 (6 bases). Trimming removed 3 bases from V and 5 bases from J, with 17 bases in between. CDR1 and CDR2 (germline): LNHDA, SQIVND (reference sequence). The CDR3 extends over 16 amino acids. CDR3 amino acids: CASSMSEISGDQPQHF. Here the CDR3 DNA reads TGTGCCAGTAGTATGTCCGAAATCTCAGGGGATCAGCCCCAGCATTTT.